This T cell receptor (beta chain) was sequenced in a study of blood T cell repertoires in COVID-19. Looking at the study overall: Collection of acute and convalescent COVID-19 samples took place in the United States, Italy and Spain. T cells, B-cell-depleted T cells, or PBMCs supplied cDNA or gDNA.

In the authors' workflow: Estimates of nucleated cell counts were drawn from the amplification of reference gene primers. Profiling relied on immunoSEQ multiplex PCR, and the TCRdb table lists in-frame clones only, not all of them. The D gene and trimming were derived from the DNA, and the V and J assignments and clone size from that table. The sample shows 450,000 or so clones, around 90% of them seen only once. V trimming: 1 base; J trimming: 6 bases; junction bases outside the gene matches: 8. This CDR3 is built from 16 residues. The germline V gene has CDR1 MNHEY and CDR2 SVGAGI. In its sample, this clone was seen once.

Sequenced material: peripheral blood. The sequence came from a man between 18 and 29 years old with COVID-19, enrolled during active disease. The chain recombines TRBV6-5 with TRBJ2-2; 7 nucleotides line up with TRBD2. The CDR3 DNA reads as TGTGCCAGCAGTTACTTGGGGGAGGGACGGGCCGGGGAGCTGTTTTTT. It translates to CASSYLGEGRAGELFF.